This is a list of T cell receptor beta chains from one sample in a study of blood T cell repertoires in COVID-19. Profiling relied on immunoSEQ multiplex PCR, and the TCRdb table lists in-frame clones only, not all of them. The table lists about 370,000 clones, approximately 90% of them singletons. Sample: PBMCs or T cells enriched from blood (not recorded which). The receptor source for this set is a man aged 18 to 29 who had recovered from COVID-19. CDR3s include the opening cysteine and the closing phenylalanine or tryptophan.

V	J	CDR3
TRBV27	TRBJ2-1	CASYFRGLAPLRTAYNEQFF
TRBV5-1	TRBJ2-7	CASSPSPGGYDEQYF
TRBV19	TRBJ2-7	CASSSPGQGSIYEQYF
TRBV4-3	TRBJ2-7	CASSQEGTGIYEQYF
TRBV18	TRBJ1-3	CASSPVMTGTPSGNTIYF
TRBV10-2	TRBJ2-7	CASSGQGSYEQYF
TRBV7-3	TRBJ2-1	CASSSTGGEQFF
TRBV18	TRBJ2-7	CASSPQGRGAEQYF
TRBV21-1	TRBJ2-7	CASSNSNEQYF
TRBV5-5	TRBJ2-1	CASSPGGYEQFF
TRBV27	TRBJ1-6	CASSLRNSPLHF
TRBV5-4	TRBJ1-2	CASSIDKNYGYTF
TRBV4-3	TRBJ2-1	CASSQDLPGYNEQFF
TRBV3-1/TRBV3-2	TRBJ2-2	CASSPLSGSVTGELFF
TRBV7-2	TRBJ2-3	CASSLALMADTQYF
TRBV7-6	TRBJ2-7	CASSSGTGNFYEQYF
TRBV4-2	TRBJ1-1	CASSQEWRQNTEAFF
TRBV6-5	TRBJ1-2	CASSYSGTDMNYGYTF
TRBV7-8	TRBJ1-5	CASSLMGASNQPQHF
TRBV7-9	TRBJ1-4	CASAGSTNEKLFF
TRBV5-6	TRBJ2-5	CASSFGQEVTQYF
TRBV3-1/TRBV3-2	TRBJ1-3	CASSQEQISGNTIYF
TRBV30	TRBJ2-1	CAWGLDNEQFF
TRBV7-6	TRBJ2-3	CASSPIAGGPDTQYF
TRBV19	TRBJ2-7	CASSIGPRDYRLEQYF
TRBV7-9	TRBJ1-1	CASSLGGSLTSAEAFF
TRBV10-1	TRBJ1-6	CASGTGSSPLHF
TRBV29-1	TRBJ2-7	CSVPAGGTSYEQYF
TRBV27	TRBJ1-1	CASSTATGGGYSAFF
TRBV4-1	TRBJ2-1	CASSHKDGERSEQFF
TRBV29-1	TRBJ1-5	CSVTTGTSSQPQHF
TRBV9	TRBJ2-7	CASSAGGQGAYEQYF
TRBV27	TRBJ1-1	CASSRGQGQGTEAFF
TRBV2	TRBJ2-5	CASKEVGGFGETQYF
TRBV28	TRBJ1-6	CASSLSGTGVLPLHF
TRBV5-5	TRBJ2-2	CASSERPNTGELFF
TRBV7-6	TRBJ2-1	CASSYVRGSFLGDNEQFF
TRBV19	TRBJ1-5	CASSIGTGRGNQPQHF
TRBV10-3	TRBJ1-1	CATADSKEVNTEAFF
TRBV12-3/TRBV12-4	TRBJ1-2	CASRRTGGFGYTF
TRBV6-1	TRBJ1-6	CASSEAALGSYNSPLHF
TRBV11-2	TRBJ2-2	CASSSALDTGELFF
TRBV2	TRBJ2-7	CARPRQGHYEQYF
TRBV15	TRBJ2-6	CATSRVGGSGANVLTF
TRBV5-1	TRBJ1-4	CASSLRQGWNEKLFF
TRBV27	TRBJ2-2	CASSLHSAGELFF
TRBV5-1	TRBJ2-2	CASSVTSSAAGELFF
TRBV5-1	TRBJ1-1	CASSYRGPIEAFF